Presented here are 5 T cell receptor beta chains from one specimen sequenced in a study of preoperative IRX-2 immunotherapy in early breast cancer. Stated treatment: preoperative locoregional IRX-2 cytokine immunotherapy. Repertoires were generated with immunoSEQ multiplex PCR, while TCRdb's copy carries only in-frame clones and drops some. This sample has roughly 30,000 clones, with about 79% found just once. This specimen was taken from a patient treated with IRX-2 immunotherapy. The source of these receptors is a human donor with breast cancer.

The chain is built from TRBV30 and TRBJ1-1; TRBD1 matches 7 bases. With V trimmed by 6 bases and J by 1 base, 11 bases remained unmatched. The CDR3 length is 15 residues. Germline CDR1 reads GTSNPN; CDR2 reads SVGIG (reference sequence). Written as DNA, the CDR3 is TGTGCCTGCAGCAGGGGGGTCTTGGAGAACACTGAAGCTTTCTTT. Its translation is CACSRGVLENTEAFF.

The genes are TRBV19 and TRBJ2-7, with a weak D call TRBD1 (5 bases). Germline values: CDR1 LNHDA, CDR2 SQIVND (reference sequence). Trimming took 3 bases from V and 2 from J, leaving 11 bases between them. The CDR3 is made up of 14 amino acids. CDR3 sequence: CASSISRVAYEQYF. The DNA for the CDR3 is TGTGCCAGTAGTATCAGCAGGGTCGCCTACGAGCAGTACTTC.

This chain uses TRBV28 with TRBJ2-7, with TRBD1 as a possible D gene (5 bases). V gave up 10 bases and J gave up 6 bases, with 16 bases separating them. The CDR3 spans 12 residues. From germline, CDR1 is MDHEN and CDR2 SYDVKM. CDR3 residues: CATKTGSGEQYF. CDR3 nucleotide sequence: TGTGCCACCAAAACAGGTAGTGGCGAGCAGTACTTC.

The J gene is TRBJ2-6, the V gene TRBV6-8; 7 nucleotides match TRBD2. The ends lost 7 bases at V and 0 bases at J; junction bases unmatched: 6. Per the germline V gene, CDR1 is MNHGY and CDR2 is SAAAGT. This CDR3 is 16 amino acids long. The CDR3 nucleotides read TGTGCCAGCATGGGACTAATAAGCTCTGGGGCCAACGTCCTGACTTTC. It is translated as CASMGLISSGANVLTF.

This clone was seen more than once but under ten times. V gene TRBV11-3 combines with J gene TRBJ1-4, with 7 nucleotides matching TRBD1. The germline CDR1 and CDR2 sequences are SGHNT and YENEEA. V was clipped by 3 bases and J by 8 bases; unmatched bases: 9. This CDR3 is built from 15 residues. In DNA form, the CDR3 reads TGTGCCAGCAGCTTTACAGGGGTCGCAGGGGAAAAACTGTTTTTT. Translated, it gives CASSFTGVAGEKLFF.